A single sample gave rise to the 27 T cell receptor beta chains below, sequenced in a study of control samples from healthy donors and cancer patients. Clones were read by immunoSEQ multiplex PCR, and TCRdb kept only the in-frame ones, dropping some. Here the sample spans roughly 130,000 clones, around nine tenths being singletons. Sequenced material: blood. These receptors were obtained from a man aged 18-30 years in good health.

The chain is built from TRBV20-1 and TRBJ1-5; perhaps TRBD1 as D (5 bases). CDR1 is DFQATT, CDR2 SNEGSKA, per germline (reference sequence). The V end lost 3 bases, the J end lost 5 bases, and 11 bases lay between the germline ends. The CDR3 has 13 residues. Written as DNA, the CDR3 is TGCAGTGCTAGTCGGGGCAGGGATCAGCCCCAGCATTTT. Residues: CSASRGRDQPQHF.

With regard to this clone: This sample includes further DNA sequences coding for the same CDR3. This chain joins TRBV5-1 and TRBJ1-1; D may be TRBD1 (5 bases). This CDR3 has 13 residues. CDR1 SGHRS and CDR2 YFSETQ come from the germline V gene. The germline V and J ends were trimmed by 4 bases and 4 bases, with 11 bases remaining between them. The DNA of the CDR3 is TGCGCCAGCAGCCCGGCGGGGGGCACTGAAGCTTTCTTT. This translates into CASSPAGGTEAFF.

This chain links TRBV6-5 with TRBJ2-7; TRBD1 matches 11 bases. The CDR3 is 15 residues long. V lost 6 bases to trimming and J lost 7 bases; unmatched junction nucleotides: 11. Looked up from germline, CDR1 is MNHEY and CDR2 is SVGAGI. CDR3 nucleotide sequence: TGTGCCAGCAGCCCCAGGACAGGGGGCAGCGGTGAGCAGTACTTC. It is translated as CASSPRTGGSGEQYF.

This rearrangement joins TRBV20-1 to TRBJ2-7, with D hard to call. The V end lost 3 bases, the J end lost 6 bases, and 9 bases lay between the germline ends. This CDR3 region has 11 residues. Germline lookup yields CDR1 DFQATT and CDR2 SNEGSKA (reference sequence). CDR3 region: CSASEVAEQYF. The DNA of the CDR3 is TGCAGTGCTAGCGAGGTGGCCGAGCAGTACTTC.

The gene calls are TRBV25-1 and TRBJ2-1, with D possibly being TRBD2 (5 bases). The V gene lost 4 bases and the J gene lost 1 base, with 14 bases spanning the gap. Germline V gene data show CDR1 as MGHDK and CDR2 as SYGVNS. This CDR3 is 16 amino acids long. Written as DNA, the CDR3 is TGTGCCAGCAGTGGATCTACTAGTTGGTCCTACAATGAGCAGTTCTTC. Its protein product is CASSGSTSWSYNEQFF.

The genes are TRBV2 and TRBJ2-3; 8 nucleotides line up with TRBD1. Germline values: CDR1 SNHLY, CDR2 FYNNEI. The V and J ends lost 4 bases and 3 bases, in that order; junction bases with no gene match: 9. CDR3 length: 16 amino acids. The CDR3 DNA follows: TGTGCCAGCAGTGGTCCCAGGGGGCTAGGTACAGATACGCAGTATTTT. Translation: CASSGPRGLGTDTQYF.

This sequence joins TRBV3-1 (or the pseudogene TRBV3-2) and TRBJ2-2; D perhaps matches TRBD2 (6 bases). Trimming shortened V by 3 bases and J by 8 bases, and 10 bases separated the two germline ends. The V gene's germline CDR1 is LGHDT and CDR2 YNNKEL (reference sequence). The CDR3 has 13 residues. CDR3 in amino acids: CASSHGGRGELFF. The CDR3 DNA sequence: TGTGCCAGCAGCCACGGAGGGAGAGGGGAGCTGTTTTTT.

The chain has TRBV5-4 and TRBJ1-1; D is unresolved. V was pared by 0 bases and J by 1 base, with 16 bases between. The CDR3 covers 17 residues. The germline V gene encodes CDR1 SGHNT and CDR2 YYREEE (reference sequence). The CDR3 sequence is CASSLGLIRESNTEAFF. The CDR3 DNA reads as TGTGCCAGCAGCTTGGGGCTTATTAGGGAATCGAACACTGAAGCTTTCTTT.

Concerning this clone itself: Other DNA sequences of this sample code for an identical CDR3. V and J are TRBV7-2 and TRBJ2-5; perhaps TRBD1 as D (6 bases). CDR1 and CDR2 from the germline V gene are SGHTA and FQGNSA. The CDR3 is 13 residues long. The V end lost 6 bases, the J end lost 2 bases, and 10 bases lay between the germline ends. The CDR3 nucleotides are TGTGCCAGCAGTAAGGACAGACAAGAGACCCAGTACTTC. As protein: CASSKDRQETQYF.

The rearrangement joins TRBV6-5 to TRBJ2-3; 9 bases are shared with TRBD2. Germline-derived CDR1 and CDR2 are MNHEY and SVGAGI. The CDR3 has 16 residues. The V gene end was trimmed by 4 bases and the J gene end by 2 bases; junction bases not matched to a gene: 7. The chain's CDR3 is CASSSTTSGNTDTQYF. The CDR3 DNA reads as TGTGCCAGCAGTTCAACGACTAGCGGAAACACAGATACGCAGTATTTT.

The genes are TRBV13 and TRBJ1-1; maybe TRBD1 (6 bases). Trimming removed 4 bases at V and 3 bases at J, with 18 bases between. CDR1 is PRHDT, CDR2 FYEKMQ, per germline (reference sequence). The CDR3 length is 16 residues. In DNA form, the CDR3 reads TGTGCCAGCAGCTCGTGGGGAGGGGGGCGCGACACTGAAGCTTTCTTT. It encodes CASSSWGGGRDTEAFF.

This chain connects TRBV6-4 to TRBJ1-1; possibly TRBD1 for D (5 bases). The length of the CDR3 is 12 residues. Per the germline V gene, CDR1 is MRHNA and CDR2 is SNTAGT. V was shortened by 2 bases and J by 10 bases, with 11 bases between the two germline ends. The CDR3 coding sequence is TGTGCCAGCAGTGACGGGGGGAGGCCAGCTTTCTTT. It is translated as CASSDGGRPAFF.

CDR3 protein: CASSLGGPGLDNQPQHF. Here the CDR3 DNA reads TGTGCCAGCAGCTTAGGGGGGCCAGGGTTAGACAATCAGCCCCAGCATTTT. The rearrangement uses TRBV7-9 and TRBJ1-5; perhaps TRBD1 as D (6 bases). Germline V gene lookup returns CDR1 SEHNR and CDR2 FQNEAQ (reference sequence). V lost 1 base and J 3 bases, leaving 16 bases between the germline ends. The CDR3 is 17 residues long.

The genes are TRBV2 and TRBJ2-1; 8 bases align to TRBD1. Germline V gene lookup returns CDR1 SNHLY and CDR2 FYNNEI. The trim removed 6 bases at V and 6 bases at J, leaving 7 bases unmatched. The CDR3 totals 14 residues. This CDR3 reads CASSPGQVGNEQFF. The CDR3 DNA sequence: TGTGCCAGCAGCCCGGGACAGGTAGGCAATGAGCAGTTCTTC.

The DNA for the CDR3 is TGCGCCAGCAGCTTGCGAGTTCGGGGGATACATGGCTACACCTTC. Translating it yields CASSLRVRGIHGYTF. The V and J genes are TRBV5-1 and TRBJ1-2; tentative D call: TRBD1 (5 bases). The germline CDR1 and CDR2 sequences are SGHRS and YFSETQ. The V gene lost 1 base and the J gene lost 6 bases, with 16 bases spanning the gap. The CDR3 covers 15 residues.

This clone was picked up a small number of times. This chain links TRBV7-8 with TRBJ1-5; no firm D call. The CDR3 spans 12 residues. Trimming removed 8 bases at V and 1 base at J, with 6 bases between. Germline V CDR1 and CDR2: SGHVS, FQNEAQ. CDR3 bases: TGTGCCAGCGGTGAGAGCAATCAGCCCCAGCATTTT. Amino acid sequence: CASGESNQPQHF.

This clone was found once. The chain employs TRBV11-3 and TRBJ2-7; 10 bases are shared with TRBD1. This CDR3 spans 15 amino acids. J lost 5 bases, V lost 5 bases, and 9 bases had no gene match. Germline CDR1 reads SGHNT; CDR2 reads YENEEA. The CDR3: CASSPHRDRGNEQYV. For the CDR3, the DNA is TGTGCCAGCAGCCCCCACCGGGACAGGGGAAACGAGCAGTACGTC.

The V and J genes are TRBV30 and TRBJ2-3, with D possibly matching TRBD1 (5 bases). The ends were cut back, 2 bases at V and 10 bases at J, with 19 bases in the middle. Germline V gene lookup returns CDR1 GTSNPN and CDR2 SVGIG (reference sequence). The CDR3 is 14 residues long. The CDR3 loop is CAWSSPQTDYPQYF. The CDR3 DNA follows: TGTGCCTGGAGTTCCCCCCAGACAGATTATCCGCAGTATTTT.

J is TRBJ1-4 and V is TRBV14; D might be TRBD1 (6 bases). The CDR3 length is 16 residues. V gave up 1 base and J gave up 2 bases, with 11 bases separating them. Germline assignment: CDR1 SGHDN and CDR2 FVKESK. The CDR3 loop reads CASSQATGWTNEKLFF. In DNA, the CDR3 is TGTGCCAGCAGCCAAGCGACAGGCTGGACTAATGAAAAACTGTTTTTT.

CDR3: CASSLRGNLAGELFF. Written as DNA, the CDR3 is TGTGCCAGCAGCTTAAGAGGGAATCTGGCCGGGGAGCTGTTTTTT. This rearrangement joins TRBV7-3 to TRBJ2-2; D may be TRBD2 (5 bases). The CDR3 is 15 residues long. The germline gives CDR1 SGHTA, CDR2 FQGTGA. Trimming removed 1 base at V and 6 bases at J, with 12 bases between.

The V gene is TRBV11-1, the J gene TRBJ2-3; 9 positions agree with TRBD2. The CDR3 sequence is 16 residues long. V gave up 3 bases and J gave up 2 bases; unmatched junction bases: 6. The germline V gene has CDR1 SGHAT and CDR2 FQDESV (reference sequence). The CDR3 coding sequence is TGTGCCAGCAGCTTCGGCGGGAGGGGATCCACAGATACGCAGTATTTT. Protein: CASSFGGRGSTDTQYF.

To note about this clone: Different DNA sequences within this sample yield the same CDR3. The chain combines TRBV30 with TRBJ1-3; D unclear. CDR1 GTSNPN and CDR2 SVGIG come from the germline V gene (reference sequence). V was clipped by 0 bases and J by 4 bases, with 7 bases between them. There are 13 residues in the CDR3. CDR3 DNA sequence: TGTGCCTGGAGTGTCGGCTCAGGAAACACCATATATTTT. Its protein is CAWSVGSGNTIYF. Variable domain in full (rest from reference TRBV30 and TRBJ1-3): SQTIHQWPATLVQPVGSPLSLECTVEGTSNPNLYWYRQAAGRGLQLLFYSVGIGQISSEVPQNLSASRPQDRQFILSSKKLLLSDSGFYLCAWSVGSGNTIYFGEGSWLTVV.

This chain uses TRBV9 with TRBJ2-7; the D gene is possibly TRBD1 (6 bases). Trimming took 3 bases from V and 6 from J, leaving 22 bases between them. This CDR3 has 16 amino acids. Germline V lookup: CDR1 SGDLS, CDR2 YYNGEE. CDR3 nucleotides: TGTGCCAGCAGCGGAGGGATTGGCCAGGGGAGTTCCGAGCAGTACTTC. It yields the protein CASSGGIGQGSSEQYF.

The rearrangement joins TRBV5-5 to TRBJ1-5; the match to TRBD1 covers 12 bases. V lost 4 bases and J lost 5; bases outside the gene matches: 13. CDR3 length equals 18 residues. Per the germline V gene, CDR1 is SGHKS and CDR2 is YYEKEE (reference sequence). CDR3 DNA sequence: TGTGCCAGCAGCATCGGGACAGGGGGCGAAGCAGGGGATCAGCCCCAGCATTTT. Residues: CASSIGTGGEAGDQPQHF.

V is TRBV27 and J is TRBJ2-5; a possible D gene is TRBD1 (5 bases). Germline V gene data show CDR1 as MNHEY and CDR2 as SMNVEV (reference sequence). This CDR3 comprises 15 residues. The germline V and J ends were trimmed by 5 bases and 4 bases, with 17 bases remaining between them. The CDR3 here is CASSPSDPRAETQYF. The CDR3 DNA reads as TGTGCCAGCAGTCCCTCAGACCCCAGGGCAGAGACCCAGTACTTC.

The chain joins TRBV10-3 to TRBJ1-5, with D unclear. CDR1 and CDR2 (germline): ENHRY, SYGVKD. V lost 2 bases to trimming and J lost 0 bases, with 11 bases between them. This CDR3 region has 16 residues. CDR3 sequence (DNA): TGTGCCATCAGTGAGGCGGCGACTTATAGCAATCAGCCCCAGCATTTT. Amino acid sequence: CAISEAATYSNQPQHF.

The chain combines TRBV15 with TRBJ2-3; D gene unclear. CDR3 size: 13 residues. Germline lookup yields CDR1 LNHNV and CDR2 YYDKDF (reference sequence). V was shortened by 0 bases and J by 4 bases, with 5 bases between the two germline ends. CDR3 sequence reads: CATSREHADTQYF. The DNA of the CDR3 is TGTGCCACCAGCAGAGAACATGCAGATACGCAGTATTTT.